The present T cell receptor (beta chain) was sequenced within a study of control samples from healthy donors and cancer patients. This clone was counted only a few times. Profiled with immunoSEQ multiplex PCR; TCRdb holds only in-frame clones, not every one. The repertoire consists of some 98,000 clones, with approximately 88% occurring once and the leading ten covering about 38%. The V and J ends lost 3 bases and 0 bases, in that order; junction bases with no gene match: 13. Germline loops: CDR1 ENHRY, CDR2 SYGVKD. This CDR3 comprises 19 residues. The sequence came from a man between 65 and 85 years old with lung cancer. The chain carries TRBV10-3 and TRBJ1-2; 10 bases agree with TRBD1. Sequencing used PBMCs. CDR3: CAISDTNSGQGWANYGYTF. In nucleotides, the CDR3 is TGTGCCATCAGTGACACCAACTCGGGACAGGGGTGGGCTAACTATGGCTACACCTTC.